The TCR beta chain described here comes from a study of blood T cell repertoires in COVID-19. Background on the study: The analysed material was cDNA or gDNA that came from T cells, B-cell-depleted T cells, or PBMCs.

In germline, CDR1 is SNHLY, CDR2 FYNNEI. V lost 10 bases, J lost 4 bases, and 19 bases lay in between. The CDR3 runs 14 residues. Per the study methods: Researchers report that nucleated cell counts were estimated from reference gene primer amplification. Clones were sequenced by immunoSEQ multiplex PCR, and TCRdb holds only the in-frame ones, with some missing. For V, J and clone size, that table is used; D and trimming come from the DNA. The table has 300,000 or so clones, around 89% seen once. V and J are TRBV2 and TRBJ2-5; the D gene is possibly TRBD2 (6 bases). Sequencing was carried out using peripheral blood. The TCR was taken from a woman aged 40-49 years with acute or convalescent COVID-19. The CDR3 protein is CATTGRGGVETQYF. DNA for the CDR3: TGTGCCACCACGGGGCGGGGAGGAGTAGAGACCCAGTACTTC.